This T cell receptor (beta chain) is drawn from a study of T cells after yellow fever vaccination (dated by TCRdb to the late 2010s). In the study overall: The SMART-Seq v4 Ultra Low Input RNA kit was used to prepare libraries from fractions with low cell numbers. To track T-cell clones before and after primary and booster YFV17D yellow fever vaccination, bulk TCR alpha and beta repertoires were sequenced longitudinally. Two healthy male donors made up the cohort, one aged 18 to 30 years and the other aged 30 to 39 years. Blood was drawn at multiple timepoints before and after primary and secondary immunization, with bulk PBMC replicates and cell subsets isolated.

Synthesis of TCR cDNA relied on 5'RACE template switching, a step that introduced a universal primer site along with unique molecular identifiers. cDNA synthesis was primed from both the TCR alpha and TCR beta constant segments. Libraries were amplified in two PCR steps, with sample barcodes and sequencing adapters added in the second step. Sequencing of the libraries was done on either Illumina HiSeq 2500 (2x100 bp) or NovaSeq (2x150 bp). On the study's bioinformatics: MIGEC was used to demultiplex reads and collapse the reads into UMI consensus sequences, and MiXCR was used for V(D)J alignment. Clonotypes responding to the vaccine were identified with edgeR on replicate PBMC samples, with the criteria of FDR below 0.01 and a log2 fold change above 5 up to day 15. CD4 or CD8 identity was assigned to each bulk clonotype according to whether the clonotype was present at higher abundance in the sequenced CD4 repertoire or the sequenced CD8 repertoire. A clonotype counted as NS4B-specific if enriched at least 10-fold in dextramer-positive versus dextramer-negative fractions, with CD4-biased clonotypes left out. TCRdb trimmed the raw reads at Q25, called clones with MiXCR and kept productive beta chains. Each entry is one CDR3 protein sequence, shown with its most common DNA and genes. TCRdb's processing, not the authors', yielded these V and J calls. Across this sample there are approximately 90,000 distinct CDR3 sequences, with less than 15% seen only once. Just under 25% of the sample belongs to the ten largest clones.

This sample's treatment or condition label indicates: live attenuated yellow fever vaccine strain. A standard Ficoll-Paque protocol was used to isolate PBMCs from peripheral blood. Epitope-specific CD8 T cells were sorted with a dextramer loaded with the yellow fever NS4B epitope peptide, together with anti-CD3 and anti-CD8 staining. RNA was extracted with TriZol from bulk PBMCs, CD4 and CD8 fractions, and dextramer-positive and dextramer-negative fractions. General findings and caveats noted by the study authors: FACS-sorted repertoires could contain abundant contaminating clonotypes from the bulk population, so computational filtering was required. After the booster, most of the clones that had expanded following primary vaccination were detected again (approximately 96% of CD4 and around 90% of CD8), which suggests that memory was broadly maintained. Because the study included only two donors, the extent to which the findings can be generalized is limited. A small share of clonotypes occurred in both CD4 and CD8 compartments, likely arising from convergent recombination. The secondary T-cell response was weaker than the primary response but faster, peaking on day 5 instead of day 15.

Spanning cysteine to phenylalanine, the CDR3 consists of 19 amino acids. The retained sequence is limited to the CDR3, 57 bases, with the frame set at the first base. V was cut back by 2 bases and J by 2 bases, leaving a gap of 19 bases between them. The germline V gene supplies CDR1 ENHRY and CDR2 SYGVKD. In its sample, this clonotype was seen a few times. Nothing much larger sits one base from this clone, and base qualities are not available. This chain joins TRBV10-3 to TRBJ2-6; the D region possibly corresponds to TRBD1 (6 bases align). Material: CD8+ T cells not binding an NS4B(214-222) dextramer, sorted from PBMCs, obtained 20 to 25 days after the first yellow fever vaccination. The cell subset or site label, as the study defines it: NS4B epitope dextramer-negative CD8 T cells. The TCR comes from a man younger than 35 who received the YFV17D yellow fever vaccine. The CDR3 region: CAISEVLGRGLTGANVLTF. The nucleotides are TGTGCCATCAGTGAGGTTCTAGGCAGGGGATTGACTGGGGCCAACGTCCTGACTTTC.